Following are 17 T cell receptor beta chains from one sample sequenced in a study of T cell repertoires in cytomegalovirus infection. TCRdb analysed the reads with MiXCR anew, one entry per CDR3 protein. The table lists 480,000 or so distinct CDR3 sequences, roughly 10% of them singletons, with about a tenth in the top ten. Source material: PBMCs. All receptors come from a human donor in good health (CMV status not recorded). Some clones in this sample may be carry-over from other donors' samples.

This clonotype was seen ten or more times. The V call is TRBV7-9, the J call TRBJ1-2; D unresolved. The CDR3 contains 13 residues. V was trimmed by 3 bases and J by 4 bases, leaving 9 bases between them. CDR1 is SEHNR, CDR2 FQNEAQ, per germline (reference sequence). The CDR3 spells CASSFAGSYGYTF. CDR3 nucleotide sequence: TGTGCCAGCAGCTTTGCCGGGTCCTATGGCTACACCTTC.

About this clonotype: Given a much more abundant clone one base away, this may be a read error. V and J are TRBV12-3 or TRBV12-4 and TRBJ2-2; no definite D call. There are 16 residues in the CDR3. CDR3 residues: CAGSSPTSLGTGELFF. In nucleotides, the CDR3 is TGTGCCGGCAGTTCTCCGACATCCTTAGGCACCGGGGAGCTGTTTTTT.

This clonotype was seen at least ten times. The germline gene is not matched at one end of the junction; a read error may be the cause. V is TRBV7-7 and J is TRBJ2-2; a possible D gene is TRBD1 (6 bases). CDR3 length: 15 residues. Germline CDR1 and CDR2: SSHAT and FNYEAQ (reference sequence). The CDR3 nucleotides read TGTGCTAGCAGACCCGGGACAAGGAACACCGGGGAGCTGTTTTTT. Its translation: CASRPGTRNTGELFF.

This chain uses TRBV5-1 with TRBJ1-1, with 9 bases matching TRBD1. V lost 0 bases and J lost 6; bases outside the gene matches: 9. Germline loops: CDR1 SGHRS, CDR2 YFSETQ. The CDR3 has 16 residues. CDR3 DNA sequence: TGCGCCAGCAGCTTGGGGAGAGGACAGGGGCCGCCTGAAGCTTTCTTT. Protein product: CASSLGRGQGPPEAFF. The full variable domain, with the rest looked up from reference TRBV5-1 and TRBJ1-1, is KAGVTQTPRYLIKTRGQQVTLSCSPISGHRSVSWYQQTPGQGLQFLFEYFSETQRNKGNFPGRFSGRQFSNSRSEMNVSTLELGDSALYLCASSLGRGQGPPEAFFGQGTRLTVV.

The J gene is TRBJ2-1, the V gene TRBV20-1; D is perhaps TRBD1 or TRBD2 (5 bases each). V lost 6 bases to trimming and J lost 6 bases, with 18 bases between them. CDR1 is DFQATT and CDR2 is SNEGSKA in the germline V gene (reference sequence). This CDR3 is 14 amino acids long. The CDR3 coding sequence is TGCAGTGCAGGTAACCCGGGACCCCTCAATGAGCAGTTCTTC. Residues: CSAGNPGPLNEQFF.

V is TRBV29-1 and J is TRBJ2-5, with TRBD2 as a possible D gene (5 bases). The V end was cut by 1 base, the J end by 2 bases, with 14 bases between. CDR1 is SQVTM, CDR2 ANQGSEA, per germline. The CDR3 extends over 15 amino acids. The CDR3 is CSVEVVGRRQETQYF. The CDR3 DNA reads TGCAGCGTTGAAGTTGTGGGTAGGAGGCAAGAGACCCAGTACTTC.

Ten or more counts support this clonotype. The chain links TRBV11-2 to TRBJ2-1; 10 positions match TRBD2. V lost 4 bases to trimming and J lost 8 bases; unmatched junction nucleotides: 11. This CDR3 spans 16 amino acids. Germline loops: CDR1 SGHAT, CDR2 FQNNGV. CDR3 region: CASSSRSSGSSDEQFF. The CDR3 coding sequence is TGTGCCAGCAGCTCTCGATCTAGCGGGAGTTCGGATGAGCAGTTCTTC.

The table lists this clonotype with many counts. The rearrangement uses TRBV4-2 and TRBJ2-2; D not resolved. The V gene lost 4 bases and the J gene lost 1 base, with 10 bases spanning the gap. Looked up from germline, CDR1 is LGHNA and CDR2 is YNFKEQ. The CDR3 extends over 15 amino acids. CDR3 bases: TGTGCCAGCAGCCTACAACTCTTGAACACCGGGGAGCTGTTTTTT. Residues: CASSLQLLNTGELFF.

The gene calls are TRBV27 and TRBJ2-5, with D unclear. Germline V gene data show CDR1 as MNHEY and CDR2 as SMNVEV (reference sequence). Trimming removed 1 base from V and 5 bases from J, with 11 bases in between. The CDR3 extends over 14 amino acids. CDR3: CASSLWGGGETQYF. CDR3 in DNA: TGTGCCAGCAGTTTATGGGGTGGCGGCGAGACCCAGTACTTC.

This clonotype has a count of ten or more. The chain links TRBV7-6 to TRBJ2-5; TRBD2 aligns across 11 bases. Trimming at V came to 6 bases and at J to 3 bases, leaving 6 bases not matched to a gene. In germline, CDR1 is SGHVS, CDR2 FNYEAQ. The CDR3 has 15 residues. CDR3 loop: CASRTTSGGKETQYF. CDR3 bases: TGTGCCAGCAGAACCACTAGCGGGGGAAAAGAGACCCAGTACTTC. The variable domain in full, with the rest retrieved from reference TRBV7-6 and TRBJ2-5, is GAGVSQSPRYKVTKRGQDVALRCDPISGHVSLYWYRQALGQGPEFLTYFNYEAQQDKSGLPNDRFSAERPEGSISTLTIQRTEQRDSAMYRCASRTTSGGKETQYFGPGTRLLVL.

This clonotype showed up many times. This rearrangement joins TRBV28 to TRBJ1-3, with D perhaps TRBD1 (6 bases). The germline V and J ends were trimmed by 6 bases and 2 bases, with 26 bases remaining between them. This CDR3 region has 19 residues. Germline V gene lookup returns CDR1 MDHEN and CDR2 SYDVKM. The CDR3 DNA sequence: TGTGCCAGCAGCCTATACCGGGCCAGGGGCTTGGTCGCTGGAAACACCATATATTTT. It is translated as CASSLYRARGLVAGNTIYF.

This clonotype appeared a few times. The J gene is TRBJ2-1, the V gene TRBV20-1; TRBD1 or TRBD2 may be the D gene (7 bases each). The CDR3 runs 14 residues. Trimming took off 3 bases at V and 4 bases at J, with 13 bases between the two ends. The germline V gene has CDR1 DFQATT and CDR2 SNEGSKA (reference sequence). CDR3 nucleotides: TGCAGTGCTAGCCAGGGGGGGCGGTACAATGAGCAGTTCTTC. This encodes CSASQGGRYNEQFF.

DNA of the CDR3: TGTGCCAGCAGCGCCTCTTGGGGGGCTACCTACGAGCAGTACTTC. Amino acids: CASSASWGATYEQYF. V gene TRBV7-9 combines with J gene TRBJ2-7; D tentatively reads TRBD1 or TRBD2 (6 bases each). This CDR3 comprises 15 residues. The V end was cut by 5 bases, the J end by 2 bases, with 16 bases between. Germline-derived CDR1 and CDR2 are SEHNR and FQNEAQ (reference sequence).

This clonotype appeared many times. The chain is built from TRBV6-5 and TRBJ1-5; TRBD1 is a possible D gene (5 bases). The germline V gene encodes CDR1 MNHEY and CDR2 SVGAGI. V lost 2 bases and J lost 0, with 17 bases in between. CDR3 size: 18 residues. CDR3 coding DNA: TGTGCCAGCAGTTACGGCCCTGTAATCGGGGCTAGCAATCAGCCCCAGCATTTT. Protein sequence: CASSYGPVIGASNQPQHF.

This clonotype was counted at least ten times. The chain carries TRBV7-9 and TRBJ2-1; D not resolved. The germline CDR1 and CDR2 sequences are SEHNR and FQNEAQ (reference sequence). The CDR3 consists of 14 residues. V was shortened by 9 bases and J by 0 bases, with 12 bases between the two germline ends. CDR3 DNA sequence: TGTGCCAGTCTCTCTTTGAGCTCCTACAATGAGCAGTTCTTC. This gives the protein CASLSLSSYNEQFF.

This clonotype has ten or more counts. The rearrangement uses TRBV4-2 and TRBJ1-2, with TRBD1 matching over 9 bases. Per germline, CDR1 LGHNA and CDR2 YNFKEQ. This CDR3 spans 15 amino acids. V gave up 4 bases and J gave up 2 bases; unmatched junction bases: 5. CDR3 nucleotide sequence: TGTGCCAGCAGCCCGCGACAGGGGGACAACTATGGCTACACCTTC. Translating gives CASSPRQGDNYGYTF.

This clonotype was observed many times. The rearrangement joins TRBV7-8 to TRBJ2-5, with 11 bases matching TRBD2. This CDR3 has 17 residues. V gave up 2 bases and J gave up 3 bases; unmatched junction bases: 8. The V gene's germline CDR1 is SGHVS and CDR2 FQNEAQ. The CDR3 sequence is CASSLRVTSGRKETQYF. The CDR3 DNA follows: TGTGCCAGCAGCTTAAGAGTAACTAGCGGGAGAAAAGAGACCCAGTACTTC.